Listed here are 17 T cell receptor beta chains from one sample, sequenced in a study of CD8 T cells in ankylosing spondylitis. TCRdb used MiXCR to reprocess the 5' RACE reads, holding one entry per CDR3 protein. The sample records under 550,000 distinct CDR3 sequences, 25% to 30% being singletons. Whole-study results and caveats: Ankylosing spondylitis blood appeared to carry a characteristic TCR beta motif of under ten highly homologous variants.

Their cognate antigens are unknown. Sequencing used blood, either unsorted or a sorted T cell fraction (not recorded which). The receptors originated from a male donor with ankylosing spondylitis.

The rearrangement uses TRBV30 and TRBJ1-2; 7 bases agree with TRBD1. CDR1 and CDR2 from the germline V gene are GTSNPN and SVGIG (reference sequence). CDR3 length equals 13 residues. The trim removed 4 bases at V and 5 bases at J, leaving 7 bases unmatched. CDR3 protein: CAWTGGAEYGYTF. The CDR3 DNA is TGTGCCTGGACAGGGGGAGCCGAATATGGCTACACCTTC.

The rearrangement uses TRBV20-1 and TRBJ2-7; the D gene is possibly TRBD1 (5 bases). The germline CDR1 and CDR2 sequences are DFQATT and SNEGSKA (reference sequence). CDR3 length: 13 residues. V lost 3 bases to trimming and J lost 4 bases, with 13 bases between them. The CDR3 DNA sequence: TGCAGTGCTAGGGCGCAGGGTGAATACGAGCAGTACTTC. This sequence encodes CSARAQGEYEQYF.

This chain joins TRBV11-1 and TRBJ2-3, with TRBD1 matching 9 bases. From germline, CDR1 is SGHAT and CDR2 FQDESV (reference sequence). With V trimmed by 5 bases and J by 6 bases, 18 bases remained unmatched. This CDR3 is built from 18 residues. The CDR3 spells CASSPSPPGTGFEDTQYF. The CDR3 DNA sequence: TGTGCCAGCAGCCCATCTCCACCGGGGACAGGGTTCGAGGATACGCAGTATTTT.

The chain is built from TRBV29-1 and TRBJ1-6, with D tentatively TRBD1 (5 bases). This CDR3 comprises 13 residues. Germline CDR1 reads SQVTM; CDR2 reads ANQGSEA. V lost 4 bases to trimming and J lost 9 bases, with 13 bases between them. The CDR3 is CSVVQGAGSPLHF. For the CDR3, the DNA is TGCAGCGTTGTTCAGGGCGCGGGTTCACCCCTCCACTTT.

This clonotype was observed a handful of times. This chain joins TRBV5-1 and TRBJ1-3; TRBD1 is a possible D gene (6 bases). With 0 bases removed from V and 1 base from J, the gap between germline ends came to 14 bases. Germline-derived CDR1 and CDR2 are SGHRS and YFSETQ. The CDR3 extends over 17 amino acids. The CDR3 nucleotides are TGCGCCAGCAGCTTGGTTCCCACAGGGTCTTCTGGAAACACCATATATTTT. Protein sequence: CASSLVPTGSSGNTIYF.

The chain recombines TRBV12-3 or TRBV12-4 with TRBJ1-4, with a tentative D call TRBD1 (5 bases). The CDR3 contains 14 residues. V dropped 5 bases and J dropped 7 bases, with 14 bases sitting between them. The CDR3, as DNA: TGTGCCAGCAGTGTCGGGGGGGGAGTTGAAAAACTGTTTTTT. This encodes CASSVGGGVEKLFF.

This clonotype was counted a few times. CDR3 coding DNA: TGTGCCAGCGCCCAAAGGGACAGCTCCTACAATGAGCAGTTCTTC. It encodes CASAQRDSSYNEQFF. V is TRBV27 and J is TRBJ2-1, with 7 bases matching TRBD1. CDR3 size: 15 residues. Losses at the gene ends were 8 bases for V and 0 bases for J; bases not matched to a gene: 7. Germline V CDR1 and CDR2: MNHEY, SMNVEV (reference sequence).

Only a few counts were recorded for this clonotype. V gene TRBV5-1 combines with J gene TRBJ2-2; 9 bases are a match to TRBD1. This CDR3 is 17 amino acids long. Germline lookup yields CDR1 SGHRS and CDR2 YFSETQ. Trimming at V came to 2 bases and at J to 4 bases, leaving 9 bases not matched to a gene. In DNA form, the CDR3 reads TGCGCCAGCAGCTTAGATCCGGGACAGGGTCGCACCGGGGAGCTGTTTTTT. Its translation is CASSLDPGQGRTGELFF.

The CDR3 loop reads CASSPPRGPAASTGELFF. DNA for the CDR3: TGTGCCAGCTCACCACCCCGAGGTCCGGCCGCTTCAACCGGGGAGCTGTTTTTT. The chain couples TRBV18 to TRBJ2-2; D uncertain. This CDR3 has 18 residues. V lost 0 bases and J lost 5, with 19 bases in between. The germline V gene encodes CDR1 KGHSH and CDR2 LQKENI.

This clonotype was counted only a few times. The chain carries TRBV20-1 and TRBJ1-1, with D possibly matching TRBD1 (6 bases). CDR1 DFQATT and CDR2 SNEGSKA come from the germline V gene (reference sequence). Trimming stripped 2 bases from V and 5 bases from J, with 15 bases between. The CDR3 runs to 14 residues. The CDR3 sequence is CSARPPGGSTEAFF. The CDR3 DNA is TGCAGTGCTAGACCCCCGGGGGGCAGTACTGAAGCTTTCTTT.

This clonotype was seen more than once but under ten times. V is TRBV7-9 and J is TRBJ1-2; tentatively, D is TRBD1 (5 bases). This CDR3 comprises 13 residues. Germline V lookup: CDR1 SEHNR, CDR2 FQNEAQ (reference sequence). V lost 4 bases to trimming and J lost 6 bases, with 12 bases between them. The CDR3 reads CASSSETVDGYTF. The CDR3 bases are TGTGCCAGCAGCTCCGAGACAGTGGATGGCTACACCTTC.

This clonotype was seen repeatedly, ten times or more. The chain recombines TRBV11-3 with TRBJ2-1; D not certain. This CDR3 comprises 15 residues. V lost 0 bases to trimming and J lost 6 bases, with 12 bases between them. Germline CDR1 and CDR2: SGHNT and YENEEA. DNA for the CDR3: TGTGCCAGCAGCTTAGAAGGTCTCTCTCGCAATGAGCAGTTCTTC. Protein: CASSLEGLSRNEQFF.

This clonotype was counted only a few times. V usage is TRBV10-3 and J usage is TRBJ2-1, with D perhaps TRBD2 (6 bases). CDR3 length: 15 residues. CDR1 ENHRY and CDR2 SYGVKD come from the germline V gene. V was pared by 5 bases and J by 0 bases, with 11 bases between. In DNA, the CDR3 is TGTGCCATCAGTACTAGCACACGCTCCTACAATGAGCAGTTCTTC. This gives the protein CAISTSTRSYNEQFF.

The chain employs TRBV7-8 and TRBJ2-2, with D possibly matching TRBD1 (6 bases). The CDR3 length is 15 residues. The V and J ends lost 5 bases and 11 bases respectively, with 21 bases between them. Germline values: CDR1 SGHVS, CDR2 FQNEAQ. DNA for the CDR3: TGTGCCAGCAGCCCCAGGACAGTTGCTTACCGAGAGCTGTTTTTT. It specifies CASSPRTVAYRELFF.

CDR3 protein: CASSRNIRVEQPQHF. The CDR3 DNA sequence: TGCGCCAGCAGCCGGAATATCAGGGTGGAGCAGCCCCAGCATTTT. The gene calls are TRBV4-1 and TRBJ1-5; D may be TRBD1 (5 bases). The germline V and J ends were trimmed by 4 bases and 7 bases, with 17 bases remaining between them. CDR1 is MGHRA, CDR2 YSYEKL, per germline. The CDR3 has 15 residues.

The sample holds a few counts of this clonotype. The CDR3 protein is CSAAGQADTGELFF. The CDR3 DNA reads TGCAGTGCTGCCGGACAGGCGGACACCGGGGAGCTGTTTTTT. J is TRBJ2-2 and V is TRBV20-1; 7 bases map to TRBD1. V lost 5 bases, J lost 3 bases, and 6 bases stayed unmatched. The CDR3 runs 14 residues. Germline V gene sequence: CDR1 DFQATT, CDR2 SNEGSKA (reference sequence).

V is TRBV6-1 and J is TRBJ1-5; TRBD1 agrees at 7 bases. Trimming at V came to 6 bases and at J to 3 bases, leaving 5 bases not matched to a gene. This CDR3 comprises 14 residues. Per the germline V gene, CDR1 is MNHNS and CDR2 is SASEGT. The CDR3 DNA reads TGTGCCAGCAGGCGACAGGGATCCAATCAGCCCCAGCATTTT. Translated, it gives CASRRQGSNQPQHF.